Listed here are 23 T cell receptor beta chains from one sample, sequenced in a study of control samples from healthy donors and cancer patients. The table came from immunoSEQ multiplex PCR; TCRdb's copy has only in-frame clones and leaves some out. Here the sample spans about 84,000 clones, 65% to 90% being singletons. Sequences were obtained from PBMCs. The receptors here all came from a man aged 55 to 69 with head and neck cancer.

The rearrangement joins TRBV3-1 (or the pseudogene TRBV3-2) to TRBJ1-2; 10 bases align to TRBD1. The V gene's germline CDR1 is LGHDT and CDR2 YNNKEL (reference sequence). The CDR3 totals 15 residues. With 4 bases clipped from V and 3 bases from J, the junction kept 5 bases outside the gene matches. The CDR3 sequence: CASSPEDRGYYGYTF. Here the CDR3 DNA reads TGTGCCAGCAGCCCGGAGGACAGGGGGTACTATGGCTACACCTTC.

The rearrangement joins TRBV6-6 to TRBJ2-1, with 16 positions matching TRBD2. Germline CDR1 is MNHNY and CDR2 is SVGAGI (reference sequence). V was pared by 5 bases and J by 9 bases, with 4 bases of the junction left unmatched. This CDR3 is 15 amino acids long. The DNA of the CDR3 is TGTGCCAGCAGTAAGGGACTAGCGGGAGGGCCTGAGCAGTTCTTC. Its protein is CASSKGLAGGPEQFF.

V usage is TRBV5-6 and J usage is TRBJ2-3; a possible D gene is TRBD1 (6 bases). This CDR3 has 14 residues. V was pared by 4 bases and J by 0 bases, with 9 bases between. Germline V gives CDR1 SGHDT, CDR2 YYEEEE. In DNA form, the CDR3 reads TGTGCCAGCAGCATAACAGGGAGCACAGATACGCAGTATTTT. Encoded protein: CASSITGSTDTQYF.

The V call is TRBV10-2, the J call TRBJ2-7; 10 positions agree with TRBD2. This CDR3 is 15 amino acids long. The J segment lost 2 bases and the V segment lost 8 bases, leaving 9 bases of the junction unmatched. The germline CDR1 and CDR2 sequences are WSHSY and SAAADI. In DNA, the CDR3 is TGCGCCAGCGGACTTAGCGGGAGGCTCCCCTACGAGCAGTACTTC. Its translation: CASGLSGRLPYEQYF.

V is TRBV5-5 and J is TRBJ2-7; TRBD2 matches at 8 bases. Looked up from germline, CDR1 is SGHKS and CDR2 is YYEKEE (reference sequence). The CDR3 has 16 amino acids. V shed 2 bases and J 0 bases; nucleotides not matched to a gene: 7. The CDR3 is CASSFSTSVSSYEQYF. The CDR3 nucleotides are TGTGCCAGCAGCTTCTCGACTAGCGTGAGCTCCTACGAGCAGTACTTC.

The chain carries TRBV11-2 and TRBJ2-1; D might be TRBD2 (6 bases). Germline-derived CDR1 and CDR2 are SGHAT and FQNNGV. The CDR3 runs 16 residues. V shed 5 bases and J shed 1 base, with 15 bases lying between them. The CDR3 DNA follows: TGTGCCAGCAGCCCAAGAGGGAGGAGTTCCTACAATGAGCAGTTCTTC. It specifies CASSPRGRSSYNEQFF.

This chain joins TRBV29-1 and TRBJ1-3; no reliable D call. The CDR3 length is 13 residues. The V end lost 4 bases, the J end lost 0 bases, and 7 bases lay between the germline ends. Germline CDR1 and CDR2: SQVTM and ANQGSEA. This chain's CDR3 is CSVGGSSGNTIYF. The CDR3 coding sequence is TGCAGCGTTGGAGGGAGCTCTGGAAACACCATATATTTT.

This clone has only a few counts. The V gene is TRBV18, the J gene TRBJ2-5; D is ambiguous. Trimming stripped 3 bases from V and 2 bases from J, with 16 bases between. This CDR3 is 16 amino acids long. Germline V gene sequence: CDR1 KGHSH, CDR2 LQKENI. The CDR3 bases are TGTGCCAGCTCACCGAGGACGAGCATGGGGCAAGAGACCCAGTACTTC. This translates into CASSPRTSMGQETQYF.

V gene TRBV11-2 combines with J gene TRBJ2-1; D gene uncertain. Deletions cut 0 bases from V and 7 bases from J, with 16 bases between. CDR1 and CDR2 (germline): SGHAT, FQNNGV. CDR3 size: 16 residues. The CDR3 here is CASSLDFVYGVNEQFF. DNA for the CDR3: TGTGCCAGCAGCTTAGATTTCGTTTATGGGGTTAATGAGCAGTTCTTC.

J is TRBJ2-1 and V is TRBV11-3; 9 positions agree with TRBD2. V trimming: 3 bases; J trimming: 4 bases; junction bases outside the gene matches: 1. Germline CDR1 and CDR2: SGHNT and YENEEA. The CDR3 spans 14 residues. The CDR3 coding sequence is TGTGCCAGCAGCTTGGGACTAGCTTACAATGAGCAGTTCTTC. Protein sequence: CASSLGLAYNEQFF.

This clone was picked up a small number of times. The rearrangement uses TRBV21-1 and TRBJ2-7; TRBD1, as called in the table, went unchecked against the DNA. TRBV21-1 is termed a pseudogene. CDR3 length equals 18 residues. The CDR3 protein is CASRDLDSFRTDRYEQYF. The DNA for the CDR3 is TGTGCCAGCCGGGACCTCGACAGTTTCAGGACAGATCGATACGAGCAGTACTTC.

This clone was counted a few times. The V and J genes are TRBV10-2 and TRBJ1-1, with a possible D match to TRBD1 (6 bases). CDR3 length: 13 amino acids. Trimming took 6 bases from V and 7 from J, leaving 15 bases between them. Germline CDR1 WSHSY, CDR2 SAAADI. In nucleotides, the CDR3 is TGCGCCAGCAGGGCGGGGGGGCAGGGTGAAGCTTTCTTT. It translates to CASRAGGQGEAFF.

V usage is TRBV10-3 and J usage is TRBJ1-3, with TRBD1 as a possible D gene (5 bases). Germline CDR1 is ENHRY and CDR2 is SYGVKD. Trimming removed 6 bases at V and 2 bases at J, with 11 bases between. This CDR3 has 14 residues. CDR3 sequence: CAIRVGGTGNTIYF. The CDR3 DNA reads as TGTGCCATCAGGGTCGGGGGAACTGGAAACACCATATATTTT.

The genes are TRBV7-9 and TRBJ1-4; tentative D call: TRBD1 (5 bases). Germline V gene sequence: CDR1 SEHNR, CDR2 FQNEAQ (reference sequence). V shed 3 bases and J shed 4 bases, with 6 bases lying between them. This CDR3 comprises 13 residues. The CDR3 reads CASSLQGNEKLFF. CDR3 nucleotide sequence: TGTGCCAGCAGCTTGCAGGGTAATGAAAAACTGTTTTTT.

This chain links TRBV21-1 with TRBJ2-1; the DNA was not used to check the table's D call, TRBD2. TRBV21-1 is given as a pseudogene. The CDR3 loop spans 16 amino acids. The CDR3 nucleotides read TGTGCCAGCAGCAAAGATAAAGCGGGAGGGGGGAACGAGCAGTTCTTC. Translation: CASSKDKAGGGNEQFF.

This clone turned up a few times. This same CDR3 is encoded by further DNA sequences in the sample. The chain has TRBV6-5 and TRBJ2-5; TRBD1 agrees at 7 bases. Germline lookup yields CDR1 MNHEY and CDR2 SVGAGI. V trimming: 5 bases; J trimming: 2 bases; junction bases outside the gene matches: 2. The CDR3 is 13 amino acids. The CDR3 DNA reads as TGTGCCAGCAGTAGGGACAGACAAGAGACCCAGTACTTC. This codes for CASSRDRQETQYF.

In DNA, the CDR3 is TGTGCCAGCAGTAGAACGTATAGCAATCAGCCCCAGCATTTT. Translating gives CASSRTYSNQPQHF. The chain employs TRBV6-5 and TRBJ1-5; D gene unclear. Germline CDR1 reads MNHEY; CDR2 reads SVGAGI. CDR3 length: 14 amino acids. The V end was cut by 5 bases, the J end by 0 bases, with 8 bases between.

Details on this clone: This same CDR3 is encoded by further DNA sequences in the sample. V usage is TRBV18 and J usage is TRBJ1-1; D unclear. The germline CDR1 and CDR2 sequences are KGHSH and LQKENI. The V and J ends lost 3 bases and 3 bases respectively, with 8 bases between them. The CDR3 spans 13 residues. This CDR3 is CASSPGQDTEAFF. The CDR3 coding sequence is TGTGCCAGCTCACCTGGGCAAGACACTGAAGCTTTCTTT.

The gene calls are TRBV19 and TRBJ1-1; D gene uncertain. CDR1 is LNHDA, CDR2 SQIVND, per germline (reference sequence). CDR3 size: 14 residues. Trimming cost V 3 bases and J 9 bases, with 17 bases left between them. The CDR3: CASSMEVGRAKAFF. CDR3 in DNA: TGTGCCAGTAGTATGGAGGTAGGGAGGGCCAAAGCTTTCTTT. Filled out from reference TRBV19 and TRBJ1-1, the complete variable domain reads DGGITQSPKYLFRKEGQNVTLSCEQNLNHDAMYWYRQDPGQGLRLIYYSQIVNDFQKGDIAEGYSVSREKKESFPLTVTSAQKNPTAFYLCASSMEVGRAKAFFGQGTRLTVV.

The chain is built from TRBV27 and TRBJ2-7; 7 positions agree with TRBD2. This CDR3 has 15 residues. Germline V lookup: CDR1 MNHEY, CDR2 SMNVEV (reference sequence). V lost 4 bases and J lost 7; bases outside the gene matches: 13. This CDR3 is CASSSPSGGSGEQYF. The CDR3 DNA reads TGTGCCAGCAGTTCCCCCTCGGGGGGAAGCGGAGAGCAGTACTTC.

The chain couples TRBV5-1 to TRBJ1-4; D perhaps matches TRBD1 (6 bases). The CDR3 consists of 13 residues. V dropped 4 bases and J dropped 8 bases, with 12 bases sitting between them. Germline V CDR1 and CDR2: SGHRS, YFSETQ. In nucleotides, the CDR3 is TGCGCCAGCAGCGAGAACCAGGGGGAAAAACTGTTTTTT. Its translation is CASSENQGEKLFF.

CDR3 bases: TGTGCCAGCAGTTACATTTCGAACAGAACACACTACTTC. Translation gives CASSYISNRTHYF. V is TRBV28 and J is TRBJ2-7, with D unclear. The CDR3 covers 13 residues. The germline V and J ends were trimmed by 4 bases and 13 bases, with 20 bases remaining between them. Germline V gene sequence: CDR1 MDHEN, CDR2 SYDVKM.

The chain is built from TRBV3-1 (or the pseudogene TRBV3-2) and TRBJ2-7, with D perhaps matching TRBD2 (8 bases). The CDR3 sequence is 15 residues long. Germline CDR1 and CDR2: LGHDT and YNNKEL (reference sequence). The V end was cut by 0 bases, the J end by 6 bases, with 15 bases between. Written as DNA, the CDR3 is TGTGCCAGCAGCCAAGAGACAGGGACTAGAGGCGAGCAGTACTTC. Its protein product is CASSQETGTRGEQYF.